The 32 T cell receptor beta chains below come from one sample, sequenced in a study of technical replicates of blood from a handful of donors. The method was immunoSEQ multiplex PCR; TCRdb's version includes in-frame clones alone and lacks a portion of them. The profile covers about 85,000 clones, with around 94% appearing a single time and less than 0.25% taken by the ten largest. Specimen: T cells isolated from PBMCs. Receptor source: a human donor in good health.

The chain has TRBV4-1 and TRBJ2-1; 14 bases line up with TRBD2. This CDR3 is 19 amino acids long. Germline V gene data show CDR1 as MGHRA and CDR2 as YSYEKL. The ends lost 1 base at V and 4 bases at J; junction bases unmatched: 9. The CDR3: CASSQGRGTSGSGYNEQFF. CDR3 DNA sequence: TGCGCCAGCAGCCAAGGGCGCGGGACTAGCGGGAGTGGGTACAATGAGCAGTTCTTC.

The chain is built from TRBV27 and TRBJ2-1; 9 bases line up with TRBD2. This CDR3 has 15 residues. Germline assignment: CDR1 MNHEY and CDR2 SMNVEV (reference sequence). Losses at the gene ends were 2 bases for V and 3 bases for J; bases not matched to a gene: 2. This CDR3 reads CASSLGSGGYNEQFF. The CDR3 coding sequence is TGTGCCAGCAGTTTAGGTAGCGGGGGCTACAATGAGCAGTTCTTC.

The CDR3 reads CASSPWTGGVGKLFF. The CDR3 nucleotides read TGTGCCAGCAGCCCTTGGACAGGGGGCGTAGGAAAACTGTTTTTT. The chain carries TRBV9 and TRBJ1-4; 11 positions match TRBD1. V shed 4 bases, J shed 10 bases, and the junction held 9 bases outside the gene matches. This CDR3 is 15 amino acids long. Germline V gene sequence: CDR1 SGDLS, CDR2 YYNGEE.

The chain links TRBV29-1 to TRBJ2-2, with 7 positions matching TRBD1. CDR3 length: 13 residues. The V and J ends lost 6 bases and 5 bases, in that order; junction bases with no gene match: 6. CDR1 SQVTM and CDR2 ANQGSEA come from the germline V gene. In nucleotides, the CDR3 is TGCAGCGTCACTATGACAGGGACCGGGGAGCTGTTTTTT. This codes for CSVTMTGTGELFF.

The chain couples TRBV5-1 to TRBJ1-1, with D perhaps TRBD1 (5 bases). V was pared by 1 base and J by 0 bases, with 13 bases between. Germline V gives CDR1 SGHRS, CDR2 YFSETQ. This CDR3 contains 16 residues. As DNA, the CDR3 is TGCGCCAGCAGCTTGTTAGCAGGGATGTTGAACACTGAAGCTTTCTTT. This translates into CASSLLAGMLNTEAFF.

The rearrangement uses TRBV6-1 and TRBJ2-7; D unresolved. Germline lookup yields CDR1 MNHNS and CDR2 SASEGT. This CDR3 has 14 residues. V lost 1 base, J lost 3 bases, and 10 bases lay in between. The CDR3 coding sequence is TGTGCCAGCAGTGAAGTCGAGAGATTCTACGAGCAGTACTTC. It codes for CASSEVERFYEQYF.

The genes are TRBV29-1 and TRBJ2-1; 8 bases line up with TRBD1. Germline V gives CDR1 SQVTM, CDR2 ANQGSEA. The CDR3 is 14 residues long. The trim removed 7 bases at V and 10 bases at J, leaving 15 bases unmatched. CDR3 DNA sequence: TGCAGCGGCTCCGGGTGGCAGGGGGCATTAGAGCAGTTCTTC. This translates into CSGSGWQGALEQFF.

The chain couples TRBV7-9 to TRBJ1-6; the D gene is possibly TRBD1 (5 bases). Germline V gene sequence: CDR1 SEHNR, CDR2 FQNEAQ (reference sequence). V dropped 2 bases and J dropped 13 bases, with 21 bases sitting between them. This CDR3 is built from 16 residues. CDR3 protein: CASSLWRGRGISPLHF. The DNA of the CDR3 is TGTGCCAGCAGCTTATGGAGGGGAAGGGGTATCTCCCCCCTCCACTTT. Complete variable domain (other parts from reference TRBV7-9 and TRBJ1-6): DTGVSQNPRHKITKRGQNVTFRCDPISEHNRLYWYRQTLGQGPEFLTYFQNEAQLEKSRLLSDRFSAERPKGSFSTLEIQRTEQGDSAMYLCASSLWRGRGISPLHFGNGTRLTVT.

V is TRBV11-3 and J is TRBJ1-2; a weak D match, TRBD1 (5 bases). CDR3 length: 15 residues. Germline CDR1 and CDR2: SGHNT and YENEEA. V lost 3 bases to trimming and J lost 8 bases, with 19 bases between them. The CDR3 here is CASSFTSTGTKGYTF. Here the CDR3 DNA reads TGTGCCAGCAGCTTTACCAGCACCGGGACTAAGGGCTACACCTTC.

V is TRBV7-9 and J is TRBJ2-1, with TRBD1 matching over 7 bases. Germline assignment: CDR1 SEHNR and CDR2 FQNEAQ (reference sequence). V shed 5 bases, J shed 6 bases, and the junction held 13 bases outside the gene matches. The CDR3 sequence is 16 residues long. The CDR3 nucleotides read TGTGCCAGCAGCATTAACCCGGGACAGATAAGCAATGAGCAGTTCTTC. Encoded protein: CASSINPGQISNEQFF. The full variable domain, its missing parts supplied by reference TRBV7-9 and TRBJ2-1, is DTGVSQNPRHKITKRGQNVTFRCDPISEHNRLYWYRQTLGQGPEFLTYFQNEAQLEKSRLLSDRFSAERPKGSFSTLEIQRTEQGDSAMYLCASSINPGQISNEQFFGPGTRLTVL.

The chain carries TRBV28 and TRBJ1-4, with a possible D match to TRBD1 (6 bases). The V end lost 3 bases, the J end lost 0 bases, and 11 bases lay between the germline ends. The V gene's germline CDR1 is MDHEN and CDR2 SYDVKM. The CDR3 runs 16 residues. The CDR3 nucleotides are TGTGCCAGCAGTTTGTCGACAGGCCCAACTAATGAAAAACTGTTTTTT. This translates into CASSLSTGPTNEKLFF.

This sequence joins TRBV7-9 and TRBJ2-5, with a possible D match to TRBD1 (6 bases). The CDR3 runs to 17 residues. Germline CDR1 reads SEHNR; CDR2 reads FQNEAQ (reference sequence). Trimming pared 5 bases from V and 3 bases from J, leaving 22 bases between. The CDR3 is CASSPQGKASFEETQYF. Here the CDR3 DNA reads TGTGCCAGCAGCCCCCAGGGGAAGGCTAGCTTCGAAGAGACCCAGTACTTC.

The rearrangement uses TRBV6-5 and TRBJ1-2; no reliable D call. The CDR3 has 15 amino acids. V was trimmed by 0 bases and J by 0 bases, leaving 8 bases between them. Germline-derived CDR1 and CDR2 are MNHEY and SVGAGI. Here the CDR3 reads CASSYSAQTNYGYTF. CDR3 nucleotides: TGTGCCAGCAGTTACTCGGCACAGACTAACTATGGCTACACCTTC.

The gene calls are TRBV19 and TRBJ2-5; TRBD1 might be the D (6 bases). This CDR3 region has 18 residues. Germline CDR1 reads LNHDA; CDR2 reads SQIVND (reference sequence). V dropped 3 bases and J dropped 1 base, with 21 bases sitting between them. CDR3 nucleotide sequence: TGTGCCAGTAGTATTAGGACCGGGACAAGATTATTCCAAGAGACCCAGTACTTC. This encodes CASSIRTGTRLFQETQYF.

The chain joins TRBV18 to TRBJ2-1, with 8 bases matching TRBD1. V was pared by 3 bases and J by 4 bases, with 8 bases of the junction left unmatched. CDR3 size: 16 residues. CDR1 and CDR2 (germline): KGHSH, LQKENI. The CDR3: CASSPRYGQGYNEQFF. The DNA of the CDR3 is TGTGCCAGCTCACCTAGGTACGGACAGGGTTACAATGAGCAGTTCTTC.

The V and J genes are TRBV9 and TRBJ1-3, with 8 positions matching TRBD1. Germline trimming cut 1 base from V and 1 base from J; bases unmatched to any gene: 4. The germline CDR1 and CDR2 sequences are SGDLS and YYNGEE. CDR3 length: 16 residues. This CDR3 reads CASSVKDRDSGNTIYF. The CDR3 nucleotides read TGTGCCAGCAGCGTAAAGGACAGGGATTCTGGAAACACCATATATTTT.

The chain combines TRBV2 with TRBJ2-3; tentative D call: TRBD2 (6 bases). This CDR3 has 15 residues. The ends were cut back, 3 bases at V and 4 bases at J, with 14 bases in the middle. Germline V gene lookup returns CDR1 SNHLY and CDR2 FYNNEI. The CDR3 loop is CASSEAGLLADTQYF. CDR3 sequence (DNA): TGTGCCAGCAGTGAGGCGGGACTCCTAGCAGATACGCAGTATTTT. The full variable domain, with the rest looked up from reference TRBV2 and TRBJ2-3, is EPEVTQTPSHQVTQMGQEVILRCVPISNHLYFYWYRQILGQKVEFLVSFYNNEISEKSEIFDDQFSVERPDGSNFTLKIRSTKLEDSAMYFCASSEAGLLADTQYFGPGTRLTVL.

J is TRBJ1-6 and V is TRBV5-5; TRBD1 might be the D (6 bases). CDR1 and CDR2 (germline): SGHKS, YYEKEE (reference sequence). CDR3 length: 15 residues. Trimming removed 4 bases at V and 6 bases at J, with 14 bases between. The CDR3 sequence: CASSPTGQINSPLHF. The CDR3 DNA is TGTGCCAGCAGCCCTACGGGACAAATTAATTCACCCCTCCACTTT.

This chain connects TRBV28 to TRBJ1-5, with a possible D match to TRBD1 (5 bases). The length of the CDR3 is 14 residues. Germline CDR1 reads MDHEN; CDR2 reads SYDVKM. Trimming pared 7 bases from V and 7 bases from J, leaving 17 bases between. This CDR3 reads CASTGLRGRQPQHF. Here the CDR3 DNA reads TGTGCCAGCACCGGGCTTCGGGGGAGGCAGCCCCAGCATTTT. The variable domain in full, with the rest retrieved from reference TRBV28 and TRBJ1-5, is DVKVTQSSRYLVKRTGEKVFLECVQDMDHENMFWYRQDPGLGLRLIYFSYDVKMKEKGDIPEGYSVSREKKERFSLILESASTNQTSMYLCASTGLRGRQPQHFGDGTRLSIL.

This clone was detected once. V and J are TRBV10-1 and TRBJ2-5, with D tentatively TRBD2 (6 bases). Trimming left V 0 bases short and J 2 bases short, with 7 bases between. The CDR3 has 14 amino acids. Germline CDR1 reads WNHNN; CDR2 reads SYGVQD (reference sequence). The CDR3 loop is CASSESSGQETQYF. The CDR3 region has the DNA TGCGCCAGCAGTGAGTCGAGCGGGCAAGAGACCCAGTACTTC.

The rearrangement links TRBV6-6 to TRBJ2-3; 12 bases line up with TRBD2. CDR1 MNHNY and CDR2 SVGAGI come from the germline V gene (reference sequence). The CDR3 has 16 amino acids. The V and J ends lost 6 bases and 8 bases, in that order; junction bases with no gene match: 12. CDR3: CASRSSASGGAGTQYF. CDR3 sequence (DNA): TGTGCCAGCAGATCCTCGGCTAGCGGGGGGGCAGGTACGCAGTATTTT.

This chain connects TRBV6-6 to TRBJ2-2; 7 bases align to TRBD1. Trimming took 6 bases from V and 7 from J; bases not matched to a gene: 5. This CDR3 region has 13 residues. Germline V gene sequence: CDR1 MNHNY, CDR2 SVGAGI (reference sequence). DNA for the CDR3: TGTGCCAGCAGAACAGGGGTTGGCGGGGAGCTGTTTTTT. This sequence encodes CASRTGVGGELFF.

CDR3 nucleotides: TGTGCCAGTAGTATAACGAGGTACGAGCAGTACTTC. As protein: CASSITRYEQYF. This chain links TRBV19 with TRBJ2-7; unclear D gene. Germline assignment: CDR1 LNHDA and CDR2 SQIVND (reference sequence). The CDR3 runs to 12 residues. V was shortened by 2 bases and J by 4 bases, with 6 bases between the two germline ends.

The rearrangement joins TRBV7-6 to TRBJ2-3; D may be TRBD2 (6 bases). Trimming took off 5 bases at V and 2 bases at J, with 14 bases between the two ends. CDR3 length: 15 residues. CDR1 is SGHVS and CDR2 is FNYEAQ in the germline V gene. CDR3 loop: CASSATRLDTDTQYF. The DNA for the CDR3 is TGTGCCAGCAGCGCTACAAGACTAGACACAGATACGCAGTATTTT. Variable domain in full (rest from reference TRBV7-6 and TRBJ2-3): GAGVSQSPRYKVTKRGQDVALRCDPISGHVSLYWYRQALGQGPEFLTYFNYEAQQDKSGLPNDRFSAERPEGSISTLTIQRTEQRDSAMYRCASSATRLDTDTQYFGPGTRLTVL.

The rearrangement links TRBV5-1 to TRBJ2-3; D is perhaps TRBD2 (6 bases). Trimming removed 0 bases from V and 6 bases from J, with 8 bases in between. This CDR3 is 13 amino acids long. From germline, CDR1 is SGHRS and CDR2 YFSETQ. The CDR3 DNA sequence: TGCGCCAGCAGCTTGGGGGGGGAGGATACGCAGTATTTT. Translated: CASSLGGEDTQYF.

The CDR3 reads CASSYTDRGQGYTF. CDR3 nucleotide sequence: TGTGCCAGCAGTTACACAGACAGGGGGCAGGGCTACACCTTC. The chain uses TRBV6-5 and TRBJ1-2, with 10 bases identical to TRBD1. CDR3 length: 14 residues. V was pared by 2 bases and J by 8 bases, with 5 bases of the junction left unmatched. Per the germline V gene, CDR1 is MNHEY and CDR2 is SVGAGI.

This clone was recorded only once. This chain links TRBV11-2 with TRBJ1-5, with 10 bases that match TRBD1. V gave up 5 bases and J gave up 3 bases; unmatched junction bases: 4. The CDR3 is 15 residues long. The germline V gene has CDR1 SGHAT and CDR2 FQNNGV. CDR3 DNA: TGTGCCAGCAGCCGGGACAGGGGACCCAATCAGCCCCAGCATTTT. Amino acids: CASSRDRGPNQPQHF.

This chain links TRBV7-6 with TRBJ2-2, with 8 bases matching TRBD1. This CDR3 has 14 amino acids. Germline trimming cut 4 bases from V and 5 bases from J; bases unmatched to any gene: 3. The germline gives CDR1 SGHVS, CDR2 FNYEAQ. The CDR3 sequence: CASSSDRATGELFF. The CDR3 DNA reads TGTGCCAGCAGCTCGGACAGGGCAACCGGGGAGCTGTTTTTT.

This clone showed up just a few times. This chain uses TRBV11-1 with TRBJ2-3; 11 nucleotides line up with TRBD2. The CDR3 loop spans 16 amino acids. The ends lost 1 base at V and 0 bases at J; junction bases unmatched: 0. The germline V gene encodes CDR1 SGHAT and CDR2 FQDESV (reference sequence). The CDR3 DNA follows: TGTGCCAGCAGCTTAGGGACTAGCGGGAGCACAGATACGCAGTATTTT. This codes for CASSLGTSGSTDTQYF.

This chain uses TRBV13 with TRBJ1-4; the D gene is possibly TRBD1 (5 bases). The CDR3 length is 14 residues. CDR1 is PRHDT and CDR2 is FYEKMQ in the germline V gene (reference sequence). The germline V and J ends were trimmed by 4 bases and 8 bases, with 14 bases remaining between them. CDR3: CASSSAGKGEKLFF. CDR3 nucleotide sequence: TGTGCCAGCAGCTCGGCGGGGAAGGGGGAAAAACTGTTTTTT.

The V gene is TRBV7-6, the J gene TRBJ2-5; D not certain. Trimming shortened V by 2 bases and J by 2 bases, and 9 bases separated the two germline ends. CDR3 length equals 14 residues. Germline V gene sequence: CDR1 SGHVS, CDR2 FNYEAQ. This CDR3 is CASSLSVVQETQYF. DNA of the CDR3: TGTGCCAGCAGCTTATCGGTAGTTCAAGAGACCCAGTACTTC.

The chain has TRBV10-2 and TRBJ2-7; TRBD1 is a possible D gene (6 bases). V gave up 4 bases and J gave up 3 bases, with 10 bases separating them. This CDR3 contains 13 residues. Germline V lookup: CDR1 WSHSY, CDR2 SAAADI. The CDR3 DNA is TGCGCCAGCAGTGCGGGACACAGCTACGAGCAGTACTTC. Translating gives CASSAGHSYEQYF.